The following is a T cell receptor beta chain sequence with its context. Its antigen remains unknown. The data derive from a study of cytomegalovirus exposure and HLA in healthy donors. V dropped 3 bases and J dropped 4; count of bases not matched to a gene: 6. The CDR3 is 15 residues long. CDR1 and CDR2 (germline): GTSNPN, SVGIG (reference sequence). The assay was immunoSEQ multiplex PCR, and TCRdb's table has in-frame clones only and misses some. The table includes tens of thousands of clones, roughly 83% detected once. Study outcomes and limitations: A later analysis found first-cohort TCR clusters tended to co-occur in the 130 or so validation repertoires. The study found most TCR sequences rare, yet found some public TCRs in many donors. Specific recognition of CMV antigens was confirmed in vitro for a few chains (all CMV-associated). The study listed around 150 cytomegalovirus-associated TCR beta chains.

Sample: PBMCs. The chain is built from TRBV30 and TRBJ1-6, with 7 bases that match TRBD1. The clonotype originates from a woman between 18 and 30 years old in good health and CMV-seropositive. The CDR3 DNA reads TGTGCCTGGAGCCGGGGACAGCAATATAATTCACCCCTCCACTTT. Protein: CAWSRGQQYNSPLHF.